These T cell receptor beta chains were read from a single sample in a study of blood T cell repertoires in COVID-19. TCRdb's copy holds only in-frame clones and misses some; the assay was immunoSEQ multiplex PCR. The table includes a few hundred thousand clones, 88% detected once. The sequencing input was peripheral blood. The origin of the receptors is a man in his 60s who had recovered from COVID-19. Both conserved end residues are part of each CDR3. The D gene is left open where the match is weak. Expanded clones are given a class, and other clones once, few, many or no size at all.

J | size | V | D | CDR3 | DNA
TRBJ2-1 | once | TRBV6-5 | - | CASSYGGAWQEQFF | TGTGCCAGCAGTTATGGCGGCGCATGGCAGGAGCAGTTCTTC
TRBJ1-5 | - | TRBV20-1 | - | CSASGGDQPQHF | TGCAGTGCTAGTGGAGGAGATCAGCCCCAGCATTTT
TRBJ2-1 | - | TRBV7-9 | - | CASSQPPGHGYNEQFF | TGTGCCAGCAGCCAACCGCCGGGACACGGATACAATGAGCAGTTCTTC
TRBJ2-4 | - | TRBV5-8 | TRBD1 | CASSLGPTGSQSRAKNIQYF | TGTGCCAGCAGCTTGGGGCCGACAGGGAGCCAATCGCGGGCCAAAAACATTCAGTACTTC
TRBJ2-4 | - | TRBV11-2 | TRBD2 | CASSLPRGEAKNIQYF | TGTGCCAGCAGCTTACCGCGGGGGGAGGCCAAAAACATTCAGTACTTC
TRBJ1-2 | - | TRBV6-5 | TRBD1 | CASSPTGVGYTF | TGTGCCAGCAGTCCGACAGGGGTAGGCTACACCTTC
TRBJ2-4 | - | TRBV27 | - | CASSPGFIAKNIQYF | TGTGCCAGCAGTCCCGGTTTCATAGCCAAAAACATTCAGTACTTC
TRBJ1-3 | - | TRBV9 | - | CASSVGTYRSSGNTIYF | TGTGCCAGCAGCGTAGGGACTTATCGAAGCTCTGGAAACACCATATATTTT
TRBJ1-1 | - | TRBV5-1 | - | CASSLDQGQLNTEAFF | TGCGCCAGCAGCTTGGACCAAGGACAGTTGAACACTGAAGCTTTCTTT
TRBJ2-7 | once | TRBV15 | - | CATSRDGAVPYEQYF | TGTGCCACCAGCAGAGATGGGGCAGTACCCTACGAGCAGTACTTC
TRBJ2-7 | - | TRBV27 | TRBD1 | CASRTDRASYEQYF | TGTGCCAGCAGGACAGACAGGGCCTCCTACGAGCAGTACTTC
TRBJ1-1 | - | TRBV19 | - | CASSIQAMNTEAFF | TGTGCCAGTAGTATCCAGGCTATGAACACTGAAGCTTTCTTT
TRBJ2-1 | - | TRBV2 | - | CASSERRVLYNEQFF | TGTGCCAGCAGTGAGCGGAGGGTCCTGTACAATGAGCAGTTCTTC
TRBJ1-3 | - | TRBV29-1 | - | CSVVGGAGNTIYF | TGCAGCGTTGTTGGAGGGGCTGGAAACACCATATATTTT
TRBJ2-5 | - | TRBV21-1 | - | CASSKKLKETQYF | TGTGCCAGCAGCAAAAAGCTGAAGGAGACCCAGTACTTC
TRBJ2-5 | - | TRBV3-1/TRBV3-2 | - | CASSQDSGRTQYF | TGTGCCAGCAGCCAAGATTCAGGCCGGACCCAGTACTTC
TRBJ1-2 | - | TRBV11-2 | - | CASSLSQGSPGGYTF | TGTGCCAGCAGCTTATCCCAGGGTTCCCCCGGTGGCTACACCTTC
TRBJ1-1 | - | TRBV6-5 | TRBD1 | CAARRDSSNTEAFF | TGTGCCGCAAGACGGGACAGCTCCAACACTGAAGCTTTCTTT
TRBJ2-5 | - | TRBV2 | - | CASSDGLLGETQYF | TGTGCCAGCAGTGACGGACTCCTCGGGGAGACCCAGTACTTC
TRBJ2-7 | - | TRBV6-1 | TRBD1 | CASSERGQGAYEQYF | TGTGCCAGCAGTGAACGGGGTCAGGGGGCTTACGAGCAGTACTTC
TRBJ1-2 | - | TRBV5-4 | - | CASSLRGVRGYTF | TGTGCCAGCAGCCTAAGGGGTGTTCGTGGCTACACCTTC
TRBJ1-4 | - | TRBV6-2/TRBV6-3 | - | CASSSDLQDNEKLFF | TGTGCCAGCAGTTCGGATTTACAGGATAATGAAAAACTGTTTTTT
TRBJ1-6 | - | TRBV30 | TRBD1 | CAWSVDRGSSPLHF | TGTGCCTGGAGTGTAGACAGGGGTAGTTCACCCCTCCACTTT
TRBJ1-5 | - | TRBV5-4 | - | CASSFEGNQPQHF | TGTGCCAGCAGCTTTGAGGGCAATCAGCCCCAGCATTTT
TRBJ1-2 | - | TRBV6-5 | - | CASSSLQGVGGYTF | TGTGCCAGCAGTTCCTTACAGGGAGTGGGGGGCTACACCTTC
TRBJ2-1 | - | TRBV9 | TRBD1 | CASSVDLATGEYQQFF | TGTGCCAGCAGCGTAGATCTGGCGACAGGGGAGTATCAGCAGTTCTTC
TRBJ1-1 | - | TRBV6-5 | - | CASGPLYTEAFF | TGTGCCAGCGGCCCCTTATACACTGAAGCTTTCTTT
TRBJ2-6 | - | TRBV18 | - | CASSLEGSSGANVLTF | TGTGCCAGCTCACTCGAGGGAAGCTCTGGGGCCAACGTCCTGACTTTC
TRBJ2-1 | once | TRBV25-1 | - | CASSRLNEQFF | TGTGCCAGCAGTCGACTGAATGAGCAGTTCTTC
TRBJ1-5 | few | TRBV5-6 | TRBD1 | CASSTQDRGDQPQHF | TGTGCCAGCAGCACCCAGGACAGGGGAGATCAGCCCCAGCATTTT
TRBJ1-5 | - | TRBV19 | - | CASSTRGLVDQPQHF | TGTGCCAGTAGTACCAGGGGCTTAGTGGATCAGCCCCAGCATTTT
TRBJ2-5 | - | TRBV5-1 | - | CASSINDGSETQYF | TGCGCCAGCAGCATAAATGACGGGTCGGAGACCCAGTACTTC
TRBJ1-1 | - | TRBV5-1 | TRBD1 | CASSLAGQGTEAFF | TGCGCCAGCAGCTTGGCGGGACAGGGCACTGAAGCTTTCTTT
TRBJ1-6 | - | TRBV2 | TRBD1 | CASRDDRALNSPLHF | TGTGCCAGCAGGGACGACAGGGCCCTTAATTCACCCCTCCACTTT
TRBJ2-5 | - | TRBV5-1 | TRBD1 | CASSPTPGQGAAETQYF | TGCGCCAGCAGCCCAACCCCGGGACAGGGGGCGGCGGAGACCCAGTACTTC
TRBJ2-3 | once | TRBV6-5 | TRBD2 | CASSYPTSGVDTQYF | TGTGCCAGCAGTTACCCGACTAGCGGGGTAGATACGCAGTATTTT
TRBJ1-1 | once | TRBV19 | - | CASIGSLGTNTEAFF | TGTGCCAGTATAGGTTCACTGGGGACTAACACTGAAGCTTTCTTT
TRBJ1-1 | - | TRBV18 | - | CASSDQGYMNTEAFF | TGTGCCAGCTCCGATCAGGGGTACATGAACACTGAAGCTTTCTTT
TRBJ2-7 | once | TRBV10-3 | - | CAISEFSEQYF | TGTGCCATCAGTGAGTTTAGCGAGCAGTACTTC
TRBJ1-1 | - | TRBV4-2 | - | CASSQSGAHLNTEAFF | TGTGCCAGCAGCCAATCAGGGGCACATTTGAACACTGAAGCTTTCTTT
TRBJ1-6 | once | TRBV27 | TRBD1 | CASSGTGVSPLHF | TGTGCCAGCAGTGGGACAGGGGTTTCACCCCTCCACTTT
TRBJ2-5 | - | TRBV3-1/TRBV3-2 | - | CASSRGAGAQETQYF | TGTGCCAGCAGCCGGGGGGCGGGGGCTCAAGAGACCCAGTACTTC
TRBJ1-2 | - | TRBV5-1 | - | CASSETGNYGYTF | TGCGCCAGCAGCGAAACAGGGAACTATGGCTACACCTTC
TRBJ1-4 | - | TRBV5-1 | TRBD1 | CASSSLTGGGEKLFF | TGCGCCAGCAGCAGCCTGACAGGGGGCGGTGAAAAACTGTTTTTT
TRBJ2-1 | - | TRBV19 | TRBD1 | CASGQGANEQFF | TGTGCCAGCGGACAGGGGGCTAATGAGCAGTTCTTC